This paragraph covers one T cell receptor (beta chain) sequence. Its antigen is undetermined. Criteria for exclusion of patients were uncontrolled infection, other autoimmune disease, pregnancy or lactation. This sample is drawn from a study of T cells in Graves' hyperthyroidism and ophthalmopathy. Germline trimming cut 6 bases from V and 2 bases from J; bases unmatched to any gene: 11. The CDR3 loop spans 16 amino acids. Per germline, CDR1 SEHNR and CDR2 FQNEAQ (reference sequence). TCR beta CDR3 region amplification was performed from RNA transcripts. The HTBI primer set was used in a first-round RT-PCR of the TCR CDR3. Each CDR3 protein gets one entry after TCRdb re-called the multiplex PCR reads with MiXCR. This table holds 450,000 to 700,000 distinct CDR3 sequences, roughly 50% found once. Broader study findings: In simple terms, a model built on 13 V-J features told ophthalmopathy apart from stable hyperthyroidism. Ophthalmopathy, which appeared later, was predicted by the model a median 6.5 months before onset.

Sequenced: peripheral blood or thyroid tissue (not recorded which). The receptor was isolated from an adult woman with Graves' disease, either hyperthyroidism or ophthalmopathy (not recorded which). The chain joins TRBV7-9 to TRBJ2-7; 9 bases align to TRBD1. CDR3 in DNA: TGTGCCAGCAGTTACCTGACAGGGGGTTCCCCCTACGAGCAGTACTTC. Protein: CASSYLTGGSPYEQYF.